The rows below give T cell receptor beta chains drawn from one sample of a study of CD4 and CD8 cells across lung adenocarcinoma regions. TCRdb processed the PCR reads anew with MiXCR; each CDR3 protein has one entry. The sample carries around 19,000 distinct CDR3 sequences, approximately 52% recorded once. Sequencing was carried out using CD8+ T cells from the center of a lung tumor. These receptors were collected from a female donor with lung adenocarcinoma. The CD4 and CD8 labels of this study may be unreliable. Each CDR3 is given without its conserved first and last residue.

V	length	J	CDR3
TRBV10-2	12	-	ASKLAGGNDAQY
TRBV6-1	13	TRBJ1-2	ASRLQGSELFGYT
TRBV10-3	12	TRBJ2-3	AITGLREVNIQY
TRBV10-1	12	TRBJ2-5	AGSGGRDSETQY
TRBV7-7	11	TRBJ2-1	ASSLTGGNEQF
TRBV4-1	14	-	ASRESGVRATNIQY
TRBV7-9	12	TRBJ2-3	ASSSSLGADTQY
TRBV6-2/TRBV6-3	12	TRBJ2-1	ASTTLGLAGEQF
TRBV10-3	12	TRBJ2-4	AGMGGRDQDIQY
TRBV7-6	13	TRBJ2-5	ASSSAPQGQETQY
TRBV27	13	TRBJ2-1	ASSLAGGPSNEQF
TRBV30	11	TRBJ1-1	AWSVQGAREAF
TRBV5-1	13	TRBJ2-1	ASSPGRSGVHEQF
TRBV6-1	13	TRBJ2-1	ASSKTGESYNEQF
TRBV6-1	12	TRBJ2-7	ASRDYQSSYEQY
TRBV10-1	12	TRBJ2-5	ASSESTIQETQY
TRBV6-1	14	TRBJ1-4	ASTTGGGMVGEKLF
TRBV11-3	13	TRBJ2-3	ASSLRHSSTDTQY
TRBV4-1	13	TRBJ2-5	AGGHGARDQETQY
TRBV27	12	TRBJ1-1	ASSFKAMWTEAF
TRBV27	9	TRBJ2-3	ASGATDMQY
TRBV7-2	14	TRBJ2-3	ASSSSSGGAQDTQY
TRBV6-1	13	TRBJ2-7	ASRLRDYPLHEQY
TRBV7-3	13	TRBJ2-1	ASSRGGGRNNEQF